Shown below are 13 T cell receptor beta chains from a single sample sequenced in a study of post-analysis software for immune sequencing data. Study outcomes and limitations: Patients carried roughly 5 TRBV segments more frequently than controls did, and TRBV5-6, TRBV5-1 and TRBV20-1 were among them.

The TCR beta cDNA libraries carried unique molecular identifiers. Via MiXCR, TCRdb re-called the PCR reads, giving one row per CDR3 protein. Altogether 430,000 or so distinct CDR3 sequences are present, about 39% being singletons, with the ten largest covering approximately 7.1%. These receptors' targets are unknown. The sequenced sample was blood. All receptors come from a girl aged 2-10 years with multiple sclerosis.

The chain combines TRBV3-1 with TRBJ2-7; the D is unclear. CDR1 is LGHDT and CDR2 is YNNKEL in the germline V gene (reference sequence). The V end was cut by 3 bases, the J end by 2 bases, with 8 bases between. This CDR3 region has 13 residues. The CDR3 DNA follows: TGTGCCAGCAGCCATTCTGCCACCTACGAGCAGTACTTC. Amino acid sequence: CASSHSATYEQYF.

This rearrangement joins TRBV12-3 or TRBV12-4 to TRBJ1-4; D remains ambiguous. The CDR3 is 13 amino acids. V lost 6 bases to trimming and J lost 4 bases, with 9 bases between them. The CDR3 sequence is CASSPQLNEKLFF. The CDR3 region has the DNA TGTGCCAGCAGCCCCCAGCTTAATGAAAAACTGTTTTTT.

This clonotype occurred a few times. The V and J genes are TRBV7-9 and TRBJ2-1, with D hard to call. The CDR3 is 13 amino acids. The V end lost 5 bases, the J end lost 6 bases, and 11 bases lay between the germline ends. Germline V CDR1 and CDR2: SEHNR, FQNEAQ (reference sequence). The chain's CDR3 is CASSLTPGNEQFF. CDR3 in DNA: TGTGCCAGCAGCCTCACGCCTGGCAATGAGCAGTTCTTC.

This chain uses TRBV28 with TRBJ2-2; no reliable D call. In germline, CDR1 is MDHEN, CDR2 SYDVKM. This CDR3 spans 13 amino acids. Trimming cost V 5 bases and J 4 bases, with 8 bases left between them. CDR3 protein: CASSPKFTGELFF. The CDR3 region has the DNA TGTGCCAGCAGTCCAAAATTCACCGGGGAGCTGTTTTTT. The whole variable domain, remainder taken from reference TRBV28 and TRBJ2-2, is DVKVTQSSRYLVKRTGEKVFLECVQDMDHENMFWYRQDPGLGLRLIYFSYDVKMKEKGDIPEGYSVSREKKERFSLILESASTNQTSMYLCASSPKFTGELFFGEGSRLTVL.

The chain uses TRBV10-2 and TRBJ2-1; maybe TRBD2 (5 bases). CDR1 WSHSY and CDR2 SAAADI come from the germline V gene. Deletions cut 8 bases from V and 9 bases from J, with 20 bases between. The CDR3 is 14 amino acids. The CDR3 region has the DNA TGCGCCAGCGGGGATGTTAGCGAATGGTTTGAGCAGTTCTTC. It specifies CASGDVSEWFEQFF.

This clonotype was seen more than once but under ten times. This chain links TRBV6-6 with TRBJ2-1; the D gene is possibly TRBD2 (7 bases). CDR1 and CDR2 from the germline V gene are MNHNY and SVGAGI (reference sequence). This CDR3 region has 17 residues. V was clipped by 2 bases and J by 6 bases, with 20 bases between them. Here the CDR3 reads CASSYPRDWGGGNEQFF. The CDR3 DNA is TGTGCCAGCAGTTACCCCCGGGACTGGGGGGGCGGCAATGAGCAGTTCTTC.

The chain combines TRBV2 with TRBJ1-1, with D perhaps matching TRBD1 (5 bases). The CDR3 is 13 residues long. The V gene's germline CDR1 is SNHLY and CDR2 FYNNEI. The ends were cut back, 4 bases at V and 11 bases at J, with 17 bases in the middle. The DNA of the CDR3 is TGTGCCAGCAGTGGGGCAGGGCGAAACATGGCTTTCTTT. This gives the protein CASSGAGRNMAFF.

This chain links TRBV28 with TRBJ1-6; 10 bases align to TRBD1. V was clipped by 6 bases and J by 6 bases; unmatched bases: 5. Germline V gene lookup returns CDR1 MDHEN and CDR2 SYDVKM. This CDR3 region has 15 residues. CDR3 region: CASSWDRGLNSPLHF. Here the CDR3 DNA reads TGTGCCAGCAGCTGGGACAGGGGACTTAATTCACCCCTCCACTTT.

There are many counts of this clonotype. The V and J genes are TRBV20-1 and TRBJ2-1; the D call may be TRBD1 or TRBD2 (6 bases each). The length of the CDR3 is 17 residues. Germline V gives CDR1 DFQATT, CDR2 SNEGSKA (reference sequence). Trimming shortened V by 4 bases and J by 2 bases, and 21 bases separated the two germline ends. CDR3 nucleotide sequence: TGCAGTGCTATCCCACCCGTGCGACGGGGGCCCTACAATGAGCAGTTCTTC. Amino acid sequence: CSAIPPVRRGPYNEQFF.

This chain connects TRBV29-1 to TRBJ2-5, with D hard to call. Matching the DNA end better, TRBJ2-7 makes the J call doubtful. This CDR3 contains 12 residues. The germline CDR1 and CDR2 sequences are SQVTM and ANQGSEA. DNA for the CDR3: TGCAGCGTTGAAGGGGATGCTGACGAGCAGTACTTC. This encodes CSVEGDADEQYF.

The CDR3 sequence is CSARSGTNTDTQYF. DNA for the CDR3: TGCAGTGCAAGAAGCGGGACTAACACAGATACGCAGTATTTT. This chain joins TRBV20-1 and TRBJ2-3; 7 nucleotides agree with TRBD2. Germline CDR1 DFQATT, CDR2 SNEGSKA (reference sequence). This CDR3 has 14 residues. Losses at the gene ends were 6 bases for V and 2 bases for J; bases not matched to a gene: 8.

J is TRBJ2-7 and V is TRBV12-3 or TRBV12-4; D call uncertain. CDR3 length: 12 amino acids. Between the trimmed V and J ends, which lost 0 bases and 5 bases, there was a span of 5 bases. The CDR3 bases are TGTGCCAGCAGTTTAGCGCTGGACGAGCAGTACTTC. Translating it yields CASSLALDEQYF.

This clonotype was detected a few times. V and J are TRBV12-3 or TRBV12-4 and TRBJ1-4; 7 nucleotides line up with TRBD1. There are 15 residues in the CDR3. Unmatched junction bases numbered 12, after V lost 6 bases and J lost 8 bases. CDR3 protein: CASSRQGNGGEKLFF. CDR3 nucleotide sequence: TGTGCCAGCAGCCGACAGGGAAACGGCGGGGAAAAACTGTTTTTT.